What follows describes a single TCR beta chain. Its antigen is still unknown. The assay was carried out at the deep level. On sorted subsets, replicate PCRs used 150 to 250 ng DNA, or about 30,000 T cell genomes. This table comes from immunoSEQ multiplex PCR, and its TCRdb copy is limited to in-frame clones, with some not included. The data hold about 2.2 million clones, with under 95% observed a single time. The data originate from a study of shared clonotypes between healthy human individuals. Overall study results and limits: As a rule, naive subsets had a larger estimated richness than memory subsets.

CDR3 size: 14 residues. Germline V gives CDR1 LNHDA, CDR2 SQIVND (reference sequence). Deletions cut 7 bases from V and 2 bases from J, with 12 bases between. As defined, naive CD8 cells were CD45RO-negative and positively selected for CCR7, with terminally differentiated effector memory CD45RA+ cells excluded. This TCR derives from a man between 18 and 35 years old in good health. Some clones in this sample may be carry-over from other donors' samples. The sample taken for sequencing was naive CD8+ T cells from PBMCs. The V gene is TRBV19, the J gene TRBJ2-1, with TRBD2 as a possible D gene (5 bases). The CDR3 DNA sequence: TGTGCCAGTACGGAGCGGACGCCCTACAATGAGCAGTTCTTC. Protein product: CASTERTPYNEQFF.